This T cell receptor (beta chain) was documented in a study of patients and donors after allogeneic stem cell transplantation. This clonotype was seen only a few times. TCRdb re-derived calls from the RT-PCR reads in MiXCR, one entry per CDR3 protein. The sample lists about a million distinct CDR3 sequences; around 17% were seen once. Trimming removed 5 bases at V and 3 bases at J, with 14 bases between. The CDR3 has 15 residues. This sequence was found in a human donor who was either an allogeneic HSCT recipient or a stem cell or donor lymphocyte infusion donor (not recorded which). It is not recorded whose cells these are; they may come from a transplant donor. Sample: blood, either unsorted or a sorted T cell fraction (not recorded which). The chain couples TRBV12-3 or TRBV12-4 to TRBJ2-1, with D tentatively TRBD1 (6 bases). The CDR3 is CASSPIRGNYNEQFF. In DNA, the CDR3 is TGTGCCAGCAGTCCCATTAGGGGGAACTACAATGAGCAGTTCTTC.